This T cell receptor beta chain derives from a study of tumor-infiltrating lymphocytes in primary liver carcinoma. Study-wide context: Participating patients were men and women between 30 and 69 years old.

Production of TCR beta cDNA used 500 ng total RNA together with a constant-region primer. Libraries for TCR beta were built through three nested multiplex PCR rounds, which together made up a slightly modified ARM-PCR procedure. Rounds one and two of PCR, each of 10 cycles, were primed with TRBV1-TRBV30 forward primers and a C-beta reverse primer. TCRdb analysed the multiplex PCR reads with MiXCR anew, one entry per CDR3 protein. This sample has 50,000 to 70,000 distinct CDR3 sequences, with 71% found just once. Notes on this clonotype: One junction end does not reproduce the germline sequence, and a read error may be involved.

The CDR3 contains 14 residues. Germline CDR1 reads SEHNR; CDR2 reads FQNEAQ (reference sequence). Starting material for RNA and DNA co-extraction consisted of about 20-30 mg of unsorted bulk tissue. Every patient in the cohort had a primary liver carcinoma. That carcinoma was treated by surgical resection. These patients lived with chronic HBV infection and had never been treated. Histology found more than 80% viable tumor cells per sample. This TCR was recovered from a man in his forties or fifties with primary liver carcinoma and hepatitis B virus infection. Sequences were obtained from liver tumor tissue from sampling region 2. Subset specified: tumor region T2, inferior pole. This chain uses TRBV7-9 with TRBJ2-2, with TRBD1 matching over 7 bases. The CDR3 DNA is TGTGCCAGCAGCTTAAAGGGGGCCGACGGGGAGCTGTCTTTT. Translation gives CASSLKGADGELSF. Together with reference TRBV7-9 and TRBJ2-2, the CDR3 gives the full variable domain: DTGVSQNPRHKITKRGQNVTFRCDPISEHNRLYWYRQTLGQGPEFLTYFQNEAQLEKSRLLSDRFSAERPKGSFSTLEIQRTEQGDSAMYLCASSLKGADGELSFGEGSRLTVL.